The 7 T cell receptor beta chains listed next were all sequenced from one sample in a study of blood T cell repertoires in COVID-19. Produced via immunoSEQ multiplex PCR; TCRdb's table is partial and in-frame only. The sample holds 150,000 or so clones, roughly 80% seen once. The sample taken for sequencing was peripheral blood. The source is a woman aged 55-75 years with acute or convalescent COVID-19.

The chain joins TRBV19 to TRBJ1-5; D is uncertain. V dropped 4 bases and J dropped 4 bases, with 14 bases sitting between them. The CDR3 covers 15 residues. The germline V gene has CDR1 LNHDA and CDR2 SQIVND (reference sequence). The CDR3 protein is CASSNSAGGNQPQHF. The CDR3 bases are TGTGCCAGTAGTAATTCGGCGGGAGGAAATCAGCCCCAGCATTTT. Full variable domain (rest looked up from reference TRBV19 and TRBJ1-5): DGGITQSPKYLFRKEGQNVTLSCEQNLNHDAMYWYRQDPGQGLRLIYYSQIVNDFQKGDIAEGYSVSREKKESFPLTVTSAQKNPTAFYLCASSNSAGGNQPQHFGDGTRLSIL.

The chain employs TRBV20-1 and TRBJ2-1; a possible D gene is TRBD2 (5 bases). Germline V gene sequence: CDR1 DFQATT, CDR2 SNEGSKA (reference sequence). Trimming shortened V by 3 bases and J by 4 bases, and 13 bases separated the two germline ends. The CDR3 is 14 residues long. The chain's CDR3 is CSASRETEYNEQFF. For the CDR3, the DNA is TGCAGTGCTAGTAGGGAGACGGAATACAATGAGCAGTTCTTC.

This clone appeared a few times. The V gene is TRBV7-2, the J gene TRBJ2-7; possible D gene TRBD2, 5 bases. From germline, CDR1 is SGHTA and CDR2 FQGNSA. This CDR3 comprises 12 residues. With 2 bases removed from V and 3 bases from J, the gap between germline ends came to 5 bases. The CDR3 loop is CASSLSGYEQYF. The CDR3 bases are TGTGCCAGCAGCTTAAGCGGCTACGAGCAGTACTTC.

This chain uses TRBV24-1 with TRBJ1-1; D gene unclear. The CDR3 has 13 amino acids. With 7 bases removed from V and 3 bases from J, the gap between germline ends came to 11 bases. The germline V gene encodes CDR1 KGHDR and CDR2 SFDVKD. This chain's CDR3 is CATRAGGYTEAFF. The CDR3 region has the DNA TGTGCCACCAGGGCGGGCGGATACACTGAAGCTTTCTTT.

In DNA form, the CDR3 reads TGTGCCAGCAGTTCGGACCTGTCGGGGACTGAAGCTTTCTTT. It translates to CASSSDLSGTEAFF. The chain uses TRBV27 and TRBJ1-1; D remains unclear. This CDR3 has 14 amino acids. V lost 4 bases and J lost 5, with 14 bases in between. The germline CDR1 and CDR2 sequences are MNHEY and SMNVEV (reference sequence).

The chain joins TRBV5-1 to TRBJ1-6; TRBD1 is a possible D gene (5 bases). The germline gives CDR1 SGHRS, CDR2 YFSETQ. Trimming removed 4 bases from V and 5 bases from J, with 10 bases in between. This CDR3 has 14 amino acids. The chain's CDR3 is CASSPTENNSPLHF. The CDR3, as DNA: TGCGCCAGCAGCCCGACAGAGAATAATTCACCCCTCCACTTT.

The gene calls are TRBV6-4 and TRBJ1-2; maybe TRBD1 (6 bases). CDR3 length: 14 amino acids. V lost 5 bases, J lost 2 bases, and 12 bases lay in between. Germline V gene lookup returns CDR1 MRHNA and CDR2 SNTAGT. CDR3 sequence reads: CASSRPTGNYGYTF. The CDR3 DNA sequence: TGTGCCAGCAGTCGCCCAACAGGGAACTATGGCTACACCTTC.